The clone carrying this T cell receptor (beta chain) occurred once. Its antigen remains unknown. Clones were read by immunoSEQ multiplex PCR, and TCRdb kept only the in-frame ones, dropping some. The data hold tens of thousands of clones, with over 75% observed a single time. The sample originates from a study of PD-1 blockade in classical Hodgkin lymphoma. Every patient had relapsed following autologous stem cell transplantation, and cohorts differed in brentuximab vedotin exposure. Negative magnetic selection isolated CD4+ T cells from thawed PBMCs. Overall study findings and caveats: Newly diagnosed patients had diversity similar to the baseline diversity of complete responders.

The V end lost 6 bases, the J end lost 7 bases, and 18 bases lay between the germline ends. There are 14 residues in the CDR3. Germline V gene sequence: CDR1 WNHNN, CDR2 SYGVQD (reference sequence). The receptor was isolated from a human donor with classical Hodgkin lymphoma. The sample was CD4+ T cells from blood, taken at baseline. The V call is TRBV10-1, the J call TRBJ2-5, with D tentatively TRBD1 (6 bases). In DNA form, the CDR3 reads TGCGCCAGCAGAGCCGGGACACAGAGTGGGACCCAGTACTTC. The encoded protein is CASRAGTQSGTQYF.